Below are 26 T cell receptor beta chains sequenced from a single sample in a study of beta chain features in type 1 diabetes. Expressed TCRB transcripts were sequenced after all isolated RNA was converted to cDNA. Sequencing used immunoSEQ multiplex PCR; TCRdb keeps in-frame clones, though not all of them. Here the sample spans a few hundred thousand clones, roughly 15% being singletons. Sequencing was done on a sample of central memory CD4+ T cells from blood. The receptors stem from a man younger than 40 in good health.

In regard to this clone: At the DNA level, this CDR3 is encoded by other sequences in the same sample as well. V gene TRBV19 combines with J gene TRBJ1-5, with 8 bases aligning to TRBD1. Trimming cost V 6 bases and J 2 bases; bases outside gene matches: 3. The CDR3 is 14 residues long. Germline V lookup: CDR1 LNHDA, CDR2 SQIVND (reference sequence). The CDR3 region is CASSTTGGNQPQHF. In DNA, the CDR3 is TGTGCCAGTAGCACGACAGGGGGCAATCAGCCCCAGCATTTT.

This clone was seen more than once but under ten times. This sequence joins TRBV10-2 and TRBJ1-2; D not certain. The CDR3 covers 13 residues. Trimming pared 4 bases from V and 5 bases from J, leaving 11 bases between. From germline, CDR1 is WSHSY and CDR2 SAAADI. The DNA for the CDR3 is TGCGCCAGCAGTGCTGCGAAAGATTATGGCTACACCTTC. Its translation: CASSAAKDYGYTF.

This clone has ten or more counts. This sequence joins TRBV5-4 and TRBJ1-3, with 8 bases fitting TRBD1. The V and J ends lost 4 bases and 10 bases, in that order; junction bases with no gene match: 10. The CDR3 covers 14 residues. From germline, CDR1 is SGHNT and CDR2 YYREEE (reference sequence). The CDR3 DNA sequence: TGTGCCAGCAGCCGAGGACAGGGTGGATTGACCATATATTTT. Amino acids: CASSRGQGGLTIYF.

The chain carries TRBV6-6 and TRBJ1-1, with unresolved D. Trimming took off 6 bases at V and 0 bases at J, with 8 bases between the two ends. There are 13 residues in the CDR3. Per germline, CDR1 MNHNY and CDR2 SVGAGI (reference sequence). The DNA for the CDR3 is TGTGCCAGCAGCCCACAGTTGAACACTGAAGCTTTCTTT. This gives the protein CASSPQLNTEAFF.

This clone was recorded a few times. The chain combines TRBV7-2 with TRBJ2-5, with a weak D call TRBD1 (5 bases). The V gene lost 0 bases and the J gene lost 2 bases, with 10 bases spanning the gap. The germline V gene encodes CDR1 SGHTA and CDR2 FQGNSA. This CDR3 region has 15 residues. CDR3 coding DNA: TGTGCCAGCAGCTTAGCTAGCCAGGGTCAAGAGACCCAGTACTTC. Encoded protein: CASSLASQGQETQYF. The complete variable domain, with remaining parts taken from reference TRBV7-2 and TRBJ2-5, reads GAGVSQSPSNKVTEKGKDVELRCDPISGHTALYWYRQSLGQGLEFLIYFQGNSAPDKSGLPSDRFSAERTGGSVSTLTIQRTQQEDSAVYLCASSLASQGQETQYFGPGTRLLVL.

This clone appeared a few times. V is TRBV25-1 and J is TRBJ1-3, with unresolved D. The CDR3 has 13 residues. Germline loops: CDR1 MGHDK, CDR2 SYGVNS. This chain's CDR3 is CANSGDSGNTIYF. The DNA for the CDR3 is TGTGCAAATAGTGGCGACTCTGGAAACACCATATATTTT.

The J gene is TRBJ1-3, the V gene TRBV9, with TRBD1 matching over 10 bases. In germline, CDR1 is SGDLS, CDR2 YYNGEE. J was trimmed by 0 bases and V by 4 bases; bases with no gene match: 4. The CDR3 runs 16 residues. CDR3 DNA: TGTGCCAGCAGCATTCGGACAGGGGGCTCTGGAAACACCATATATTTT. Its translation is CASSIRTGGSGNTIYF. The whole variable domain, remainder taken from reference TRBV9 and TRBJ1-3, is DSGVTQTPKHLITATGQRVTLRCSPRSGDLSVYWYQQSLDQGLQFLIQYYNGEERAKGNILERFSAQQFPDLHSELNLSSLELGDSALYFCASSIRTGGSGNTIYFGEGSWLTVV.

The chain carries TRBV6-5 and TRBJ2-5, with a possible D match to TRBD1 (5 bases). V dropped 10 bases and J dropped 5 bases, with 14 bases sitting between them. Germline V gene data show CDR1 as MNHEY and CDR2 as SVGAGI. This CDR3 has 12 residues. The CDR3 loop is CAIREDKETQYF. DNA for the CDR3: TGTGCCATCAGGGAAGACAAGGAGACCCAGTACTTC.

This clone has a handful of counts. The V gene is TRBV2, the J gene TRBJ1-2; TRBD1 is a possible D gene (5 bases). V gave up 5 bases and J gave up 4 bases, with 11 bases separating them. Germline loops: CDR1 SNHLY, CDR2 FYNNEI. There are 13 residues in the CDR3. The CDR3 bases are TGTGCCAGCAGTTCCGGGACTTTCTATGGCTACACCTTC. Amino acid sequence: CASSSGTFYGYTF.

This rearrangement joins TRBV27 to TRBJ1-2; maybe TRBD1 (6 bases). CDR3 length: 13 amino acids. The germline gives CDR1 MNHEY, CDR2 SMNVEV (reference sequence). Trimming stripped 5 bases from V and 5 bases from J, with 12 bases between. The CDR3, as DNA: TGTGCCAGCAGTGTGGGCAGGGGATATGGCTACACCTTC. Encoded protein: CASSVGRGYGYTF.

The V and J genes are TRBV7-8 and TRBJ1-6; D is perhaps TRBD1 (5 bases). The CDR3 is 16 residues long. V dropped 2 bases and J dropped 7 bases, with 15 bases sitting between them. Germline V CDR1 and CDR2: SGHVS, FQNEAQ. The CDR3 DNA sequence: TGTGCCAGCAGCTTAATGGTGGGGCAGCGAAATTCACCCCTCCACTTT. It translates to CASSLMVGQRNSPLHF.

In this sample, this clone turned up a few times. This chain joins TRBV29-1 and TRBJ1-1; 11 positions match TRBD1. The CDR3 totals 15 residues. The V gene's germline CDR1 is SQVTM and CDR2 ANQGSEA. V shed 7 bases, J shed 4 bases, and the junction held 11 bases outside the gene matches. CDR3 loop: CSAAGTGGIFTEAFF. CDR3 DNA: TGCAGCGCTGCCGGGACAGGGGGAATCTTCACTGAAGCTTTCTTT.

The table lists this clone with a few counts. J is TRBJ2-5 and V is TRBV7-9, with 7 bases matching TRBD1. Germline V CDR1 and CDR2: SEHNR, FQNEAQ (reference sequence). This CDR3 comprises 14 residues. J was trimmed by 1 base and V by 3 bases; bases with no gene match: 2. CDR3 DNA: TGTGCCAGCAGCTTCGACAGGGTCCAAGAGACCCAGTACTTC. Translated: CASSFDRVQETQYF.

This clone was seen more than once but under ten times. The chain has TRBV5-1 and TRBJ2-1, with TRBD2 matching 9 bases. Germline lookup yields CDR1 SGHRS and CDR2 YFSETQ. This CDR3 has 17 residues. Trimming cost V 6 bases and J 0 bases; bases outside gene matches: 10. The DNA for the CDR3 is TGCGCCAGCACCCTTAGCGGGAGAAGGGGCTCCTACAATGAGCAGTTCTTC. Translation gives CASTLSGRRGSYNEQFF.

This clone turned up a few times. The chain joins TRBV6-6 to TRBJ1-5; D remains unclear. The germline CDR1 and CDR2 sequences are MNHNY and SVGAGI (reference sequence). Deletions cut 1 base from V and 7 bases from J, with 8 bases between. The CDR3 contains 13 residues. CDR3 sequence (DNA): TGTGCCAGCAGTTACTATTCTGGGCAGCCCCAGCATTTT. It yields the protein CASSYYSGQPQHF.

The DNA for the CDR3 is TGTGCCAGCAGCTTGGTCCGCAGGGGGCTGAAAGAGCGACACAATGAGCAGTTCTTC. Translation gives CASSLVRRGLKERHNEQFF. The rearrangement joins TRBV5-6 to TRBJ2-1; 8 bases line up with TRBD1. Germline V gene data show CDR1 as SGHDT and CDR2 as YYEEEE. CDR3 size: 19 residues. J was trimmed by 5 bases and V by 0 bases; bases with no gene match: 16.

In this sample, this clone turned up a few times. The CDR3 region has the DNA TGCGCCAGCAGCCGTGGACAGGGTCAGGAGACCCAGTACTTC. This codes for CASSRGQGQETQYF. This chain joins TRBV4-1 and TRBJ2-5, with TRBD1 matching over 8 bases. There are 14 residues in the CDR3. The germline V gene encodes CDR1 MGHRA and CDR2 YSYEKL. The ends lost 4 bases at V and 5 bases at J; junction bases unmatched: 6.

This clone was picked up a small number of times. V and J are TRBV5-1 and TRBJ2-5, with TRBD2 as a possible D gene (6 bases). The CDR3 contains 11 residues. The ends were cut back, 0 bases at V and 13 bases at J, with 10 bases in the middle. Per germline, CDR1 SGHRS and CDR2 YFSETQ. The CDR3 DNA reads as TGCGCCAGCAGCTTGGCGGGAGAGCGGTACTTC. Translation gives CASSLAGERYF.

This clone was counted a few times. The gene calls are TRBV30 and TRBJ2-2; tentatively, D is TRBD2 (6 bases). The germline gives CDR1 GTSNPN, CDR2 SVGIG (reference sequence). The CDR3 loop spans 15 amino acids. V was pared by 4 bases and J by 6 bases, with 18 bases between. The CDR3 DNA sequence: TGTGCCTGGAATAGGAGGGGAGTCGGATCCGGGGAGCTGTTTTTT. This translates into CAWNRRGVGSGELFF. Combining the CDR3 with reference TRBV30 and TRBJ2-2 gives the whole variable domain SQTIHQWPATLVQPVGSPLSLECTVEGTSNPNLYWYRQAAGRGLQLLFYSVGIGQISSEVPQNLSASRPQDRQFILSSKKLLLSDSGFYLCAWNRRGVGSGELFFGEGSRLTVL.

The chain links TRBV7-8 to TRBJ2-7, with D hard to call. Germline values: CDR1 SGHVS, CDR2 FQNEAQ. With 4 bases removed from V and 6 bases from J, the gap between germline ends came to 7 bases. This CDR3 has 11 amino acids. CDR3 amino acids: CASSSPTEQYF. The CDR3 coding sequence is TGTGCCAGCAGCTCCCCGACCGAGCAGTACTTC.

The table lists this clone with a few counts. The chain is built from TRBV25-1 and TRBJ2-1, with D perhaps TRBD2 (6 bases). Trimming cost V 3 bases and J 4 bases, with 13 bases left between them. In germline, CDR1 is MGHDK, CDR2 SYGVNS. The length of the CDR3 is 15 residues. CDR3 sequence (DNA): TGTGCCAGCAGTGACCGGAGGGACGTTTACAATGAGCAGTTCTTC. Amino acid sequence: CASSDRRDVYNEQFF. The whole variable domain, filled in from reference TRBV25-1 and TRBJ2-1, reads EADIYQTPRYLVIGTGKKITLECSQTMGHDKMYWYQQDPGMELHLIHYSYGVNSTEKGDLSSESTVSRIRTEHFPLTLESARPSHTSQYLCASSDRRDVYNEQFFGPGTRLTVL.

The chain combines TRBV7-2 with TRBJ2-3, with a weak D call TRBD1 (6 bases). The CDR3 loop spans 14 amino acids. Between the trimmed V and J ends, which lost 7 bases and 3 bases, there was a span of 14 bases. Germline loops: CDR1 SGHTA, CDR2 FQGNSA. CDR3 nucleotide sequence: TGTGCCAGCATGGGGGCTGCTTTGACAGATACGCAGTATTTT. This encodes CASMGAALTDTQYF.

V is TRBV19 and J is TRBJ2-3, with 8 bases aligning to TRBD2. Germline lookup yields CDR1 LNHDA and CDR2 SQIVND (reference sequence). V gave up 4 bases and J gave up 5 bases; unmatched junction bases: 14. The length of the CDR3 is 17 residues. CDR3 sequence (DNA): TGTGCCAGTAGTACCGGTCCGTCGGGGGGGATCGGAGATACGCAGTATTTT. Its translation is CASSTGPSGGIGDTQYF.

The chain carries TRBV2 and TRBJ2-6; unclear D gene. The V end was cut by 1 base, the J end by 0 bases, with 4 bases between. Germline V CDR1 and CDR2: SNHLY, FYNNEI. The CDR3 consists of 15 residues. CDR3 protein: CASSEGISGANVLTF. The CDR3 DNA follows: TGTGCCAGCAGTGAAGGAATCTCTGGGGCCAACGTCCTGACTTTC.

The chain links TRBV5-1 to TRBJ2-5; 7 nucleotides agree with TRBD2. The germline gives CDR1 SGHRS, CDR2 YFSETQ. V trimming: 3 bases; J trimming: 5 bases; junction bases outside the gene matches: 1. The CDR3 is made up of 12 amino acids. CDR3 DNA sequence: TGCGCCAGCAGCTGGGAGGGGGAGACCCAGTACTTC. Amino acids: CASSWEGETQYF.

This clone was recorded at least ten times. The CDR3 DNA reads as TGTGCCAGCAGCCAAATCGGGGGACCAGCCAAAAACATTCAGTACTTC. It specifies CASSQIGGPAKNIQYF. The chain couples TRBV14 to TRBJ2-4; D perhaps matches TRBD2 (6 bases). The CDR3 runs 16 residues. CDR1 and CDR2 (germline): SGHDN, FVKESK. V was pared by 2 bases and J by 0 bases, with 11 bases between. The variable domain in full, completed from reference TRBV14 and TRBJ2-4, reads EAGVTQFPSHSVIEKGQTVTLRCDPISGHDNLYWYRRVMGKEIKFLLHFVKESKQDESGMPNNRFLAERTGGTYSTLKVQPAELEDSGVYFCASSQIGGPAKNIQYFGAGTRLSVL.